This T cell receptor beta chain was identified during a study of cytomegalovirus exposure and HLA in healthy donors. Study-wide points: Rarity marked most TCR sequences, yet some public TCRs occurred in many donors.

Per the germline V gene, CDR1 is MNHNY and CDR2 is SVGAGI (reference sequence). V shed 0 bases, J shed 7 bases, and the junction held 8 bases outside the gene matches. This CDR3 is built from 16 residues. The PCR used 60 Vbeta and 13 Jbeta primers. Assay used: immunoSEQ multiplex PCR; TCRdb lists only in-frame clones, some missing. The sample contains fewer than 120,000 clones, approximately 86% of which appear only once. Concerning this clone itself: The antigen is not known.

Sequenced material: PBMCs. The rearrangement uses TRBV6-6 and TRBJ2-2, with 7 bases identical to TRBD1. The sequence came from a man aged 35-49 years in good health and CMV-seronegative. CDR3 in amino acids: CASSYSHRGAVGELFF. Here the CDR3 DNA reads TGTGCCAGCAGTTACTCTCACAGGGGAGCGGTCGGGGAGCTGTTTTTT.